The 24 T cell receptor beta chains below all came from one sample that was sequenced in a study of blood T cell repertoires in COVID-19. Sequencing used immunoSEQ multiplex PCR; TCRdb keeps in-frame clones, though not all of them. The sample carries over 60,000 clones, roughly 89% recorded once. Source material: peripheral blood. These TCRs come from a woman aged 45 to 65 with active COVID-19.

The V call is TRBV2, the J call TRBJ2-7; TRBD1 is a possible D gene (6 bases). The CDR3 consists of 15 residues. The V end lost 7 bases, the J end lost 6 bases, and 22 bases lay between the germline ends. Germline V gene lookup returns CDR1 SNHLY and CDR2 FYNNEI. The CDR3 loop is CASTPYPLGAGEQYF. The CDR3 DNA sequence: TGTGCCAGCACCCCGTATCCCTTGGGGGCCGGCGAGCAGTACTTC.

This rearrangement joins TRBV24-1 to TRBJ2-7, with D uncertain. V was pared by 9 bases and J by 5 bases, with 16 bases between. Germline loops: CDR1 KGHDR, CDR2 SFDVKD. The CDR3 is 13 residues long. The CDR3 spells CATLSAGFDEQYF. CDR3 nucleotides: TGTGCCACCCTTTCCGCAGGTTTCGACGAGCAGTACTTC.

The gene calls are TRBV3-1 (or the pseudogene TRBV3-2) and TRBJ2-1; 7 nucleotides agree with TRBD2. CDR1 LGHDT and CDR2 YNNKEL come from the germline V gene (reference sequence). This CDR3 region has 15 residues. J lost 4 bases, V lost 1 base, and 4 bases had no gene match. In nucleotides, the CDR3 is TGTGCCAGCAGCCAAGCTGCGGGAGTTTACAATGAGCAGTTCTTC. Amino acid sequence: CASSQAAGVYNEQFF.

This clone showed up just a few times. This chain connects TRBV9 to TRBJ1-4; the D is unclear. CDR1 SGDLS and CDR2 YYNGEE come from the germline V gene. Trimming removed 4 bases from V and 8 bases from J, with 15 bases in between. The CDR3 sequence is 14 residues long. In DNA form, the CDR3 reads TGTGCCAGCAGCTCAACCCCCGCCGGGGAAAAACTGTTTTTT. Protein product: CASSSTPAGEKLFF.

The V call is TRBV7-8, the J call TRBJ2-2; 7 nucleotides agree with TRBD1. V dropped 4 bases and J dropped 1; count of bases not matched to a gene: 3. CDR3 length equals 15 residues. CDR1 SGHVS and CDR2 FQNEAQ come from the germline V gene. The CDR3 reads CASSSRTGNTGELFF. Written as DNA, the CDR3 is TGTGCCAGCAGCTCAAGGACAGGGAACACCGGGGAGCTGTTTTTT.

The chain links TRBV19 to TRBJ1-5, with 10 positions matching TRBD1. The trim removed 4 bases at V and 3 bases at J, leaving 6 bases unmatched. Per germline, CDR1 LNHDA and CDR2 SQIVND (reference sequence). The CDR3 loop spans 16 amino acids. The CDR3 here is CASSRGQGRINQPQHF. The CDR3 region has the DNA TGTGCCAGTAGTAGGGGACAGGGGAGGATCAATCAGCCCCAGCATTTT.

This clone was detected only once. V is TRBV5-6 and J is TRBJ2-3; D is possibly TRBD1 (5 bases). V was pared by 1 base and J by 3 bases, with 6 bases between. The CDR3 consists of 13 residues. Per germline, CDR1 SGHDT and CDR2 YYEEEE. This CDR3 is CASSLQGTDTQYF. The CDR3 DNA follows: TGTGCCAGCAGCTTGCAGGGTACAGATACGCAGTATTTT.

With respect to this clone: Its ends do not fully match the called genes, so a read error is possible. The genes are TRBV9 and TRBJ1-1; tentative D call: TRBD1 (6 bases). The CDR3 length is 12 residues. The germline V gene has CDR1 SGDLS and CDR2 YYNGEE. CDR3 in amino acids: CASSLGDTEAFF. CDR3 nucleotides: TGTGCCAGCAGCCTGGGGGACACAGAAGCTTTCTTT.

The rearrangement uses TRBV5-4 and TRBJ2-3; D may be TRBD2 (7 bases). This CDR3 has 17 amino acids. The germline gives CDR1 SGHNT, CDR2 YYREEE (reference sequence). Between the trimmed V and J ends, which lost 0 bases and 2 bases, there was a span of 16 bases. This CDR3 reads CASSLGGASGTTDTQYF. Written as DNA, the CDR3 is TGTGCCAGCAGCTTGGGGGGGGCTAGCGGCACCACAGATACGCAGTATTTT. Full variable domain (outside the CDR3, taken from reference TRBV5-4 and TRBJ2-3): ETGVTQSPTHLIKTRGQQVTLRCSSQSGHNTVSWYQQALGQGPQFIFQYYREEENGRGNFPPRFSGLQFPNYSSELNVNALELDDSALYLCASSLGGASGTTDTQYFGPGTRLTVL.

The J gene is TRBJ2-1, the V gene TRBV5-1; TRBD2 matches 7 bases. The CDR3 totals 14 residues. V lost 4 bases and J lost 2; bases outside the gene matches: 3. Germline CDR1 SGHRS, CDR2 YFSETQ. CDR3 in DNA: TGCGCCAGCAGCCCTGGACTAGCCTACAATGAGCAGTTCTTC. Translation gives CASSPGLAYNEQFF.

DNA for the CDR3: TGTGCCATCAGTGAGTCGAAAGCGGGAGCAGATACGCAGTATTTT. It codes for CAISESKAGADTQYF. The chain uses TRBV10-3 and TRBJ2-3; 8 bases map to TRBD2. Looked up from germline, CDR1 is ENHRY and CDR2 is SYGVKD. V shed 0 bases, J shed 4 bases, and the junction held 3 bases outside the gene matches. This CDR3 region has 15 residues.

This chain connects TRBV5-8 to TRBJ2-1; D is possibly TRBD2 (5 bases). The CDR3 has 15 residues. CDR1 is SGHTS and CDR2 is YDEGEE in the germline V gene. The V end was cut by 3 bases, the J end by 0 bases, with 10 bases between. The CDR3 sequence: CASSSLRVSYNEQFF. The CDR3 bases are TGTGCCAGCAGCTCCTTGCGGGTCTCCTACAATGAGCAGTTCTTC.

This clone has more than one count but fewer than ten. V gene TRBV3-1 (or the pseudogene TRBV3-2) combines with J gene TRBJ1-5; TRBD1 matches 8 bases. The germline CDR1 and CDR2 sequences are LGHDT and YNNKEL (reference sequence). The CDR3 spans 13 residues. V lost 6 bases to trimming and J lost 4 bases; unmatched junction nucleotides: 2. CDR3 amino acids: CASSTGGNQPQHF. CDR3 DNA sequence: TGTGCCAGCAGTACAGGGGGAAATCAGCCCCAGCATTTT.

This chain links TRBV6-2 or TRBV6-3 with TRBJ2-1, with TRBD2 identical over 10 bases. Trimming removed 7 bases from V and 8 bases from J; junction bases left unmatched: 8. The germline V gene has CDR1 MNHEY and CDR2 SVGEGT. This CDR3 spans 14 amino acids. This CDR3 is CASIPLAGRHEQFF. The CDR3 DNA reads as TGTGCCAGCATCCCACTAGCGGGACGGCATGAGCAGTTCTTC.

This clone was seen a few times. The chain combines TRBV2 with TRBJ1-2, with 10 bases that match TRBD1. Trimming took 6 bases from V and 2 from J; bases not matched to a gene: 6. Germline CDR1 and CDR2: SNHLY and FYNNEI. The CDR3 has 15 residues. CDR3 in DNA: TGTGCCAGCAGGGACCGGACAGGGGGAAACTATGGCTACACCTTC. This codes for CASRDRTGGNYGYTF.

The V call is TRBV7-9, the J call TRBJ2-2; the D gene is possibly TRBD1 (5 bases). Germline lookup yields CDR1 SEHNR and CDR2 FQNEAQ (reference sequence). V lost 2 bases and J lost 6, with 13 bases in between. CDR3 size: 15 residues. The CDR3 DNA follows: TGTGCCAGCAGCTTAATCGCAGGGTTGGCCGGGGAGCTGTTTTTT. Amino acids: CASSLIAGLAGELFF.

This rearrangement joins TRBV3-1 (or the pseudogene TRBV3-2) to TRBJ2-5, with TRBD2 matching over 11 bases. The length of the CDR3 is 15 residues. Trimming at V came to 6 bases and at J to 3 bases, leaving 6 bases not matched to a gene. In germline, CDR1 is LGHDT, CDR2 YNNKEL (reference sequence). CDR3 region: CASRRLAGTKETQYF. The CDR3 bases are TGTGCCAGCAGGAGACTAGCGGGGACTAAAGAGACCCAGTACTTC.

To note about this clone: An end of the junction does not agree with germline; a read error may underlie this. CDR3 protein: CASSQAGGRRNEQFF. The CDR3 DNA follows: TGTGCCAGCAGTCAAGCAGGGGGTCGTCGGAATGAGCAGTTCTTC. The chain couples TRBV6-1 to TRBJ2-1, with 7 bases that match TRBD1. CDR1 is MNHNS and CDR2 is SASEGT in the germline V gene. This CDR3 contains 15 residues.

The chain carries TRBV5-1 and TRBJ2-1, with D unresolved. Germline loops: CDR1 SGHRS, CDR2 YFSETQ. CDR3 length: 16 residues. Trimming removed 3 bases from V and 0 bases from J, with 13 bases in between. CDR3 residues: CASSSNGVSSYNEQFF. In DNA form, the CDR3 reads TGCGCCAGCAGCTCCAATGGAGTTAGCTCCTACAATGAGCAGTTCTTC.

The rearrangement uses TRBV27 and TRBJ2-3, with D perhaps TRBD2 (5 bases). This CDR3 has 14 amino acids. Germline V gene data show CDR1 as MNHEY and CDR2 as SMNVEV (reference sequence). V was pared by 7 bases and J by 0 bases, with 11 bases between. DNA for the CDR3: TGTGCCAGCAATCTAGCAGATAGCACAGATACGCAGTATTTT. Translated, it gives CASNLADSTDTQYF.

The V call is TRBV30, the J call TRBJ2-7; 14 bases align to TRBD2. This CDR3 is built from 15 residues. The J segment lost 3 bases and the V segment lost 2 bases, leaving 3 bases of the junction unmatched. Germline CDR1 and CDR2: GTSNPN and SVGIG (reference sequence). DNA for the CDR3: TGTGCCTGGAGTACCGGACTAGCGGGAGGCTACGAGCAGTACTTC. Amino acid sequence: CAWSTGLAGGYEQYF.

The gene calls are TRBV7-9 and TRBJ2-1; TRBD2 is a possible D gene (6 bases). The V end was cut by 5 bases, the J end by 8 bases, with 13 bases between. Germline loops: CDR1 SEHNR, CDR2 FQNEAQ (reference sequence). The CDR3 length is 13 residues. In DNA, the CDR3 is TGTGCCAGCAGCCGCCGACTAGACGATGAGCAGTTCTTC. It is translated as CASSRRLDDEQFF.

The chain has TRBV10-3 and TRBJ2-1; tentatively, D is TRBD1 (5 bases). Between the trimmed V and J ends, which lost 4 bases and 5 bases, there was a span of 12 bases. Looked up from germline, CDR1 is ENHRY and CDR2 is SYGVKD. The CDR3 sequence is 14 residues long. The CDR3 protein is CAISGQTPNNEQFF. In DNA, the CDR3 is TGTGCCATCAGTGGACAGACTCCTAACAATGAGCAGTTCTTC.

This clone has only a few counts. The chain links TRBV2 to TRBJ2-7; TRBD2 agrees at 8 bases. The CDR3 sequence is 15 residues long. Germline CDR1 SNHLY, CDR2 FYNNEI. The junction had 8 bases not matched to a gene; V was cut back by 3 bases and J by 4 bases. The CDR3 coding sequence is TGTGCCAGCAGTGAGATGCTAGCGGGTTGGTACGAGCAGTACTTC. Its translation: CASSEMLAGWYEQYF.